This TCR beta chain was observed in a study of spatial heterogeneity in lung cancer. This clonotype was observed a few times. CDR3 size: 14 residues. Trimming removed 5 bases at V and 4 bases at J, with 14 bases between. A unique molecular identifier was carried by every single TCR cDNA molecule. TCRdb itself ran the 5' RACE reads through MiXCR, one entry per CDR3 protein. The profile covers around 47,000 distinct CDR3 sequences, with about 7.4% appearing a single time and roughly 37% taken by the ten largest. Described time point: blood at routine non-recurrence follow-up after resection. Whole RNA was taken from tumor, nontumor lung or frozen PBMC; it was then sequenced unsorted.

The sample was PBMCs, taken at follow-up. The TCR comes from a female donor with early-stage non-small cell lung cancer. This chain joins TRBV12-3 or TRBV12-4 and TRBJ1-1; unclear D gene. CDR3 loop: CASSLLLGSTEAFF. As DNA, the CDR3 is TGTGCCAGCAGTCTCCTATTGGGAAGCACTGAAGCTTTCTTT.